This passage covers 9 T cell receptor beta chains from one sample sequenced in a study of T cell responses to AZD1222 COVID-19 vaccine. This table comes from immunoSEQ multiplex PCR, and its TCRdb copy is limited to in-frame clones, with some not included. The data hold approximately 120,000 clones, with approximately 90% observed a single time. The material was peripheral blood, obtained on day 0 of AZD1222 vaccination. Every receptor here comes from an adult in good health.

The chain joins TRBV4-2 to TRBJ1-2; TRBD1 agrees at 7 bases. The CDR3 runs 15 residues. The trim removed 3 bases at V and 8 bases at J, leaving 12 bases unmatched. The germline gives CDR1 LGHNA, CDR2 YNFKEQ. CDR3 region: CASSQGPEGARGYTF. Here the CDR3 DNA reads TGTGCCAGCAGCCAGGGCCCGGAGGGGGCGCGAGGCTACACCTTC.

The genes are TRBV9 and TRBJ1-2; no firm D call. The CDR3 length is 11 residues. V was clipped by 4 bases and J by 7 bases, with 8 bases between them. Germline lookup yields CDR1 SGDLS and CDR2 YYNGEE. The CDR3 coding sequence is TGTGCCAGCAGCCCCCAGAGTGGCTACACCTTC. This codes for CASSPQSGYTF.

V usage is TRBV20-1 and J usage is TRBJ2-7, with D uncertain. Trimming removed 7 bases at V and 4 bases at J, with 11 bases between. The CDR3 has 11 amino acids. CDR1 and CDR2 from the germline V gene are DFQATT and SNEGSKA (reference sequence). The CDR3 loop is CSVGSPYEQYF. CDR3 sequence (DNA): TGCAGTGTAGGCAGCCCATACGAGCAGTACTTC.

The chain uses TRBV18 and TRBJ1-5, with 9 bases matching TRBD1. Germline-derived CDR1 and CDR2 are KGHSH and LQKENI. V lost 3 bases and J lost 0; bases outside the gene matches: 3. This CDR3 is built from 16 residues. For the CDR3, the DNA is TGTGCCAGCTCACCTGACAGGGGGAATAGCAATCAGCCCCAGCATTTT. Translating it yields CASSPDRGNSNQPQHF.

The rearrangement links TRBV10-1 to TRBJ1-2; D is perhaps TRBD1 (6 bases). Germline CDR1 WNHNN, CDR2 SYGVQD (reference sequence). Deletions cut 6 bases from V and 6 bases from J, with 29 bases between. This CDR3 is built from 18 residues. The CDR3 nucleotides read TGCGCCAGCAGGATACGGAGGACAGACCACCTCTACACCCATGGCTACACCTTC. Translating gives CASRIRRTDHLYTHGYTF.

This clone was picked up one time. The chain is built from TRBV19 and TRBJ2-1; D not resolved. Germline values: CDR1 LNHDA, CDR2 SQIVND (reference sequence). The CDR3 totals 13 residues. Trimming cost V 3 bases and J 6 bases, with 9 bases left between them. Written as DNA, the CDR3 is TGTGCCAGTAGTATCGGAACGCCCAATGAGCAGTTCTTC. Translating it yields CASSIGTPNEQFF.

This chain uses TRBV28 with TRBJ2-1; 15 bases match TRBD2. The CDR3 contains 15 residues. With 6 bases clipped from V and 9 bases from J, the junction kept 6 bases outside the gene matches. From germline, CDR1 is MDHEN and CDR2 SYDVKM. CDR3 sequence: CASSLPGLAGGEQFF. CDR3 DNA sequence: TGTGCCAGCAGCCTCCCGGGACTAGCGGGAGGTGAGCAGTTCTTC.

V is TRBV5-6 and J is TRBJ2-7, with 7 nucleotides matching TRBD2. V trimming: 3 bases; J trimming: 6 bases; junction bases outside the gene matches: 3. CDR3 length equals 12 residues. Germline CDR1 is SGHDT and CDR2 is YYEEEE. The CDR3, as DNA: TGTGCCAGCAGCTCTGGACTAGGCGAGCAGTACTTC. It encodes CASSSGLGEQYF.

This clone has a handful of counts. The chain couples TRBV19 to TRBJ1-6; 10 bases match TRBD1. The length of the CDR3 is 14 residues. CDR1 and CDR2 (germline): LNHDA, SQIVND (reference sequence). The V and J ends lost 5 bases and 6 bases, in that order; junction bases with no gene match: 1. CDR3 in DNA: TGTGCCAGTAGTTGGGACAGGGGTAATTCACCCCTCCACTTT. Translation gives CASSWDRGNSPLHF.